This TCR beta chain was sequenced during a study of cytomegalovirus exposure and HLA in healthy donors. Primers included in the PCR were 60 Vbeta and 13 Jbeta primers. The assay was immunoSEQ multiplex PCR, and TCRdb's table has in-frame clones only and misses some. In the table there are over 100,000 clones, 80% of which are singletons. Trimming at V came to 6 bases and at J to 9 bases, leaving 18 bases not matched to a gene. Germline values: CDR1 SGHTS, CDR2 YDEGEE. The CDR3 is 15 residues long. Sequenced sample: PBMCs. The V call is TRBV5-8, the J call TRBJ2-7; 7 bases are a match to TRBD2. This sequence originates from a man younger than 45 in good health and CMV-seronegative. The CDR3 bases are TGTGCCAGCACCTCGGGGCGGGGAGGGCCTTTGACGCAGTACTTC. Amino acids: CASTSGRGGPLTQYF.